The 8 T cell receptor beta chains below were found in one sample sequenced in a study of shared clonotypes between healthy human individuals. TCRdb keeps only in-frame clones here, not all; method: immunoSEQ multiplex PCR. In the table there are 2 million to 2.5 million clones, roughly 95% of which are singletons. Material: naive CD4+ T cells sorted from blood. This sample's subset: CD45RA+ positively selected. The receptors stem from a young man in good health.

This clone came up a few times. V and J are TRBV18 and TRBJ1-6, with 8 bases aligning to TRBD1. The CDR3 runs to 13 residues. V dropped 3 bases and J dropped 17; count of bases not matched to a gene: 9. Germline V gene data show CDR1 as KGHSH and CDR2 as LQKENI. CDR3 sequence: CASSPGQGASFHF. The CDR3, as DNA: TGTGCCAGCTCACCCGGACAGGGAGCCTCCTTCCACTTT. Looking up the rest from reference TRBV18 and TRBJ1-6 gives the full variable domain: NAGVMQNPRHLVRRRGQEARLRCSPMKGHSHVYWYRQLPEEGLKFMVYLQKENIIDESGMPKERFSAEFPKEGPSILRIQQVVRGDSAAYFCASSPGQGASFHFGNGTRLTVT.

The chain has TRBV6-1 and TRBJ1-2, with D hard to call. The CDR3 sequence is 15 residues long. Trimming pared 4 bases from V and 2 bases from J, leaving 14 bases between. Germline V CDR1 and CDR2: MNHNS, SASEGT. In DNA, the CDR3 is TGTGCCAGCAGTGGGGCTCATATGTCCAACTATGGCTACACCTTC. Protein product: CASSGAHMSNYGYTF.

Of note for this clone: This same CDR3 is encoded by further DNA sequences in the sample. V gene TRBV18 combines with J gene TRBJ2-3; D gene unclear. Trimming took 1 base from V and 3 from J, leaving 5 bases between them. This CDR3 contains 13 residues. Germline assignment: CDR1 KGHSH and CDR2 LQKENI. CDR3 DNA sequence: TGTGCCAGCTCACCACGGTTAACAGATACGCAGTATTTT. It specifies CASSPRLTDTQYF.

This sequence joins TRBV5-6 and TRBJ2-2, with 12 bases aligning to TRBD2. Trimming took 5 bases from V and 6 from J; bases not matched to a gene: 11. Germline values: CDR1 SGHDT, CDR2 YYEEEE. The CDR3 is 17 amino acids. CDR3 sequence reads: CASSFAHRLAGAGELFF. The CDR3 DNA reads TGTGCCAGCAGTTTCGCACATAGACTAGCGGGAGCCGGGGAGCTGTTTTTT. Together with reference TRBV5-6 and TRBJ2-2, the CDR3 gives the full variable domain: DAGVTQSPTHLIKTRGQQVTLRCSPKSGHDTVSWYQQALGQGPQFIFQYYEEEERQRGNFPDRFSGHQFPNYSSELNVNALLLGDSALYLCASSFAHRLAGAGELFFGEGSRLTVL.

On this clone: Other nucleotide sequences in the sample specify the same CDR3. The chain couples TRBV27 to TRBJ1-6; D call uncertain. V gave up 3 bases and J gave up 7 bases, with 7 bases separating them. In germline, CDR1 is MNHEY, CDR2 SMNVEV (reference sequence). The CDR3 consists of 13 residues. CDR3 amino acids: CASSFQTNSPLHF. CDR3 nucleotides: TGTGCCAGCAGTTTTCAAACCAATTCACCCCTCCACTTT.

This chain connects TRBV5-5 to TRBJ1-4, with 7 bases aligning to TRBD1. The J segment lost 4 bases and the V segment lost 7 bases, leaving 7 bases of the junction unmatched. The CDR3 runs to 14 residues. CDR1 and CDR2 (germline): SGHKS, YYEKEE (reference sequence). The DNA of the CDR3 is TGTGCCAGCGACAGGGCGGCGATTAATGAAAAACTGTTTTTT. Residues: CASDRAAINEKLFF.

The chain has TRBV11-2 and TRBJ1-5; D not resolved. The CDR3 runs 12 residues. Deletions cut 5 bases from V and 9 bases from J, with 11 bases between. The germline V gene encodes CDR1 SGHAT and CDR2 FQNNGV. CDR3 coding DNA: TGTGCCAGCAGCCTGCCTACCCGGCCCCAGCATTTT. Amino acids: CASSLPTRPQHF.

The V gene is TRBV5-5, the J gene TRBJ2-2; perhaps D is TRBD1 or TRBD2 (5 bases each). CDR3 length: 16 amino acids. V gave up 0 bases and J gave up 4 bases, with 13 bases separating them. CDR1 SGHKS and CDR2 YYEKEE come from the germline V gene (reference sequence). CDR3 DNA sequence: TGTGCCAGCAGCTTGGACTTACGGGGACGCACCGGGGAGCTGTTTTTT. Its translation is CASSLDLRGRTGELFF.